This T cell receptor (beta chain) stems from a study of T cells in Graves' hyperthyroidism and ophthalmopathy. Turning to the study itself: Peripheral blood specimens were obtained at initial diagnosis, prior to any treatment.

Overall study results and limits: Blood samples included most of the expanded thyroid clonotypes exceeding 0.001. A median approximately 6.5 months before onset, the model predicted ophthalmopathy.

This clonotype was seen at least ten times. Antigen: not known. V was pared by 0 bases and J by 6 bases, with 12 bases between. Germline V CDR1 and CDR2: SGHRS, YFSETQ. The CDR3 is made up of 14 amino acids. Orbital computed tomography and thyroid ultrasound, together with serum TRAb and thyroxine and clinical symptoms, were used for diagnoses. RNA transcripts provided the source from which TCR beta CDR3 regions were amplified. The HTBI primer set served for first-round RT-PCR of the TCR CDR3. TCRdb itself ran the multiplex PCR reads through MiXCR, one entry per CDR3 protein. The sample yields under 350,000 distinct CDR3 sequences, roughly 18% seen once.

This sequence originates from a woman between 50 and 59 years old with Graves' hyperthyroidism. The chain is built from TRBV5-1 and TRBJ1-1; D is perhaps TRBD1 (6 bases). The sequencing sample was made of blood. The chain's CDR3 is CASSLDREGAEAFF. In DNA, the CDR3 is TGCGCCAGCAGCTTGGACAGGGAGGGCGCTGAAGCTTTCTTT.